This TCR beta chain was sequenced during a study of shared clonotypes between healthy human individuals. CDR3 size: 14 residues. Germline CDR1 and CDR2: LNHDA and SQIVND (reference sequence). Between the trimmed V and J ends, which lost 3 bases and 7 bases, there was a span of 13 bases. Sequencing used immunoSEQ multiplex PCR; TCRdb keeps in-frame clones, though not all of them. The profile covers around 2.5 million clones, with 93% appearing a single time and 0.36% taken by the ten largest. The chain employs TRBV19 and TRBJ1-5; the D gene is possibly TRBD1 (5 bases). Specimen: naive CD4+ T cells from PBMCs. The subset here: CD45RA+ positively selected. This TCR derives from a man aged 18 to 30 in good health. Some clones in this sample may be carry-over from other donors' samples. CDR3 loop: CASSIWGGNQPQHF. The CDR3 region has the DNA TGTGCCAGTAGTATTTGGGGGGGTAACCAGCCCCAGCATTTT.